Following are 22 T cell receptor beta chains from one sample sequenced in a study of T cell clonality in common variable immunodeficiency. Only in-frame clones appear in the TCRdb table, and some are missing; sequencing was by immunoSEQ multiplex PCR. The record shows around 24,000 clones for this sample, with no singletons present. No antigen is known for these receptors. Whole-study findings and limits: Fewer deletions and N-nucleotide insertions were reportedly seen in common variable immunodeficiency TCR beta sequences.

Sequencing was carried out using peripheral blood mononuclear cells. The source is a human donor with common variable immunodeficiency.

This clone showed up many times. The observed sequence ends 3 residues before the CDR3 terminus, with the missing tail filled in from the germline J gene. The gene calls are TRBV29-1 and TRBJ2-1; TRBD2 agrees at 8 bases. The germline V gene has CDR1 SQVTM and CDR2 ANQGSEA. This CDR3 contains 15 residues. The junction had 14 bases not matched to a gene; V was cut back by 7 bases and J by 6 bases. CDR3 loop: CSGRGGRDIGNEQFF. The CDR3 bases that were read are TGCAGCGGACGGGGGGGGCGGGACATAGGCAATGAG.

This clone was counted only a few times. The CDR3 is cut off 3 residues early in the read; its end comes from the germline J gene. The J gene is TRBJ2-6, the V gene TRBV19; 8 bases line up with TRBD2. CDR3 size: 19 residues. The trim removed 1 base at V and 0 bases at J, leaving 8 bases unmatched. Germline V gene data show CDR1 as LNHDA and CDR2 as SQIVND (reference sequence). The sequenced part of the CDR3 DNA is TGTGCCAGTAGTATAGCTGCCGGGGGGGGCCCCTCTGGGGCCAACGTC. Its protein is CASSIAAGGGPSGANV. The CDR3 reads in full as CASSIAAGGGPSGANVLTF. Combining the CDR3 with reference TRBV19 and TRBJ2-6 gives the whole variable domain DGGITQSPKYLFRKEGQNVTLSCEQNLNHDAMYWYRQDPGQGLRLIYYSQIVNDFQKGDIAEGYSVSREKKESFPLTVTSAQKNPTAFYLCASSIAAGGGPSGANVLTFGAGSRLTVL.

This clone was seen more than once but under ten times. The sequence runs out 3 residues before the end of the CDR3; the remainder is reconstructed from the germline J gene. The genes are TRBV7-2 and TRBJ2-3; no definite D call. The CDR3 runs to 12 residues. CDR1 and CDR2 (germline): SGHTA, FQGNSA. The part of the CDR3 DNA that was read is TGTGCCAGCAGCTTAGGTGGGCCAACG. It translates to CASSLGGPT. The whole CDR3 protein is CASSLGGPTQYF.

Notes on this clone: The CDR3 end lies 3 residues beyond the end of the read and is filled in from the germline J gene. This rearrangement joins TRBV6-2 or TRBV6-3 to TRBJ1-5; maybe TRBD1 (6 bases). The CDR3 is 14 residues long. Per germline, CDR1 MNHEY and CDR2 SVGEGT. The germline V and J ends were trimmed by 7 bases and 5 bases, with 15 bases remaining between them. The CDR3 DNA, read in part, is TGTGCCAGCAACATACACAGGGCTCATCAGCCC. Its protein product is CASNIHRAHQP. The CDR3 in full is CASNIHRAHQPQHF.

Points on this clone: The CDR3 is cut off 3 residues early in the read; its end comes from the germline J gene. The chain recombines TRBV2 with TRBJ1-5, with 7 bases that match TRBD1. Trimming removed 2 bases from V and 7 bases from J; junction bases left unmatched: 2. Germline-derived CDR1 and CDR2 are SNHLY and FYNNEI. This CDR3 contains 13 residues. CDR3 DNA (partial): TGTGCCAGCAGTGAAACAGGGGAACAGCCC. Its translation: CASSETGEQP. The entire CDR3 is CASSETGEQPQHF.

This clone was seen a few times. The read ends 3 residues before the CDR3 terminus; that terminus is restored from the germline J gene. The rearrangement links TRBV18 to TRBJ2-4; possible D gene TRBD1, 6 bases. The CDR3 sequence is 15 residues long. Germline CDR1 is KGHSH and CDR2 is LQKENI. Incomplete CDR3 DNA: TGTGCCAGCTCACCACCGGATCTGACTGGGACATTT. Its protein product is CASSPPDLTGTF. The whole CDR3 sequence reads CASSPPDLTGTFQYF.

For this clone: The read comes to an end 3 residues before the CDR3 does, leaving the germline J gene to fill in the end. The rearrangement links TRBV30 to TRBJ1-5; weak D call: TRBD1 (5 bases). The CDR3 is 15 residues long. Trimming shortened V by 2 bases and J by 6 bases, and 17 bases separated the two germline ends. Per the germline V gene, CDR1 is GTSNPN and CDR2 is SVGIG (reference sequence). The sequenced part of the CDR3 DNA is TGTGCCTGGAGTAGTCAGGGAGGTTACGGTCAGCCC. Translated, it gives CAWSSQGGYGQP. The full CDR3 reads CAWSSQGGYGQPQHF. Filled out from reference TRBV30 and TRBJ1-5, the complete variable domain reads SQTIHQWPATLVQPVGSPLSLECTVEGTSNPNLYWYRQAAGRGLQLLFYSVGIGQISSEVPQNLSASRPQDRQFILSSKKLLLSDSGFYLCAWSSQGGYGQPQHFGDGTRLSIL.

This clone showed up many times. The read is 3 residues too short to cover the CDR3 end, so that end is filled in from the germline J gene. This chain uses TRBV10-1 with TRBJ2-7; 7 bases map to TRBD2. The trim removed 2 bases at V and 3 bases at J, leaving 7 bases unmatched. The CDR3 has 15 amino acids. Germline V gives CDR1 WNHNN, CDR2 SYGVQD (reference sequence). This chain's CDR3 is CASSEAGDSGYEQYF. The covered CDR3 bases are TGCGCCAGCAGTGAGGCGGGAGACTCGGGCTACGAG.

Notes on this clone: With the read ending 3 residues before the CDR3 end, the germline J gene is used to fill in that end. The genes are TRBV2 and TRBJ2-1; 9 bases align to TRBD1. V gave up 7 bases and J gave up 5 bases; unmatched junction bases: 3. Germline V gene sequence: CDR1 SNHLY, CDR2 FYNNEI. The CDR3 extends over 13 amino acids. The sequenced part of the CDR3 DNA is TGTGCCAGCATCCGGGACAGGGACAATGAG. Translated: CASIRDRDNE. The CDR3 in its entirety is CASIRDRDNEQFF.

Remarks on this clone: The read terminates 3 residues before the CDR3 end, so the remaining end is supplied by the germline J gene. This chain joins TRBV20-1 and TRBJ2-1, with 7 bases aligning to TRBD2. The CDR3 spans 14 residues. Germline V lookup: CDR1 DFQATT, CDR2 SNEGSKA (reference sequence). The V gene end was trimmed by 0 bases and the J gene end by 3 bases; junction bases not matched to a gene: 2. The CDR3 protein is CSAREPSGYNEQFF. Partial CDR3 DNA: TGCAGTGCTAGAGAGCCTAGCGGCTACAATGAG.

This clone was picked up a small number of times. The CDR3 is cut off 3 residues early in the read; its end comes from the germline J gene. This chain uses TRBV19 with TRBJ2-2, with D possibly matching TRBD2 (6 bases). The CDR3 runs to 15 residues. Germline lookup yields CDR1 LNHDA and CDR2 SQIVND (reference sequence). V gave up 5 bases and J gave up 1 base, with 11 bases separating them. The CDR3 DNA, read in part, is TGTGCCAGTAGTCCGGGACTTTGGAACACCGGGGAG. Amino acid sequence: CASSPGLWNTGE. The entire CDR3 reads CASSPGLWNTGELFF.

This clone was counted only a few times. The CDR3 goes on 3 residues after the read ends, and that part is filled in from the germline J gene. This chain joins TRBV7-9 and TRBJ1-1; a possible D gene is TRBD1 (6 bases). This CDR3 is 14 amino acids long. The V gene's germline CDR1 is SEHNR and CDR2 FQNEAQ (reference sequence). Trimming cost V 9 bases and J 4 bases, with 18 bases left between them. The CDR3 here is CASARGGLGTEAFF. The sequenced CDR3 bases are TGTGCCAGTGCGCGCGGGGGGCTAGGCACTGAA.

This clone occurred a few times. The missing CDR3 end, 3 residues past where the read stops, is filled in from the germline J gene. The V call is TRBV11-2, the J call TRBJ1-1, with D possibly TRBD1 on 6 matching bases. This CDR3 is built from 13 residues. The germline gives CDR1 SGHAT, CDR2 FQNNGV. CDR3 sequence reads: CASSQGTAVEAFF. CDR3 DNA, as far as it was read: TGTGCCAGCAGCCAGGGGACCGCGGTCGAA.

Many counts were recorded for this clone. The CDR3 goes on 3 residues after the read ends, and that part is filled in from the germline J gene. The V call is TRBV5-1, the J call TRBJ1-1; 7 bases are a match to TRBD1. The V gene end was trimmed by 2 bases and the J gene end by 5 bases; junction bases not matched to a gene: 9. Looked up from germline, CDR1 is SGHRS and CDR2 is YFSETQ. The CDR3 is made up of 15 amino acids. The DNA read from the CDR3 is TGCGCCAGCAGCTTTCATCCTACAGGGGTAACTGAA. Its protein product is CASSFHPTGVTE. The full CDR3 reads CASSFHPTGVTEAFF.

By share of the sample, this clone is medium-sized (0.01 to 0.1%). The read ends 3 residues shy of where the CDR3 ends; the end is completed using the germline J gene. The chain links TRBV12-3 or TRBV12-4 to TRBJ2-1, with D maybe TRBD1 (6 bases). V lost 1 base to trimming and J lost 5 bases, with 18 bases between them. The CDR3 loop spans 17 amino acids. CDR3 protein: CASSLGSGTPGDNEQFF. Partial CDR3 DNA: TGTGCCAGCAGTTTAGGATCCGGGACACCTGGGGACAATGAG.

This clone occurred many times. Read coverage stops 3 residues before the CDR3 terminus; the germline J gene supplies the remainder. The rearrangement links TRBV5-6 to TRBJ2-7; no clear D gene. V lost 4 bases and J lost 4, with 9 bases in between. Germline values: CDR1 SGHDT, CDR2 YYEEEE. The CDR3 spans 12 residues. CDR3 sequence reads: CASSPTGYEQYF. Partial CDR3 DNA: TGTGCCAGCAGCCCGACGGGTTACGAG.

This clone has more than one count but fewer than ten. The CDR3 goes on 3 residues after the read ends, and that part is filled in from the germline J gene. The chain joins TRBV7-3 to TRBJ2-5; 8 bases line up with TRBD1. Germline V CDR1 and CDR2: SGHTA, FQGTGA. This CDR3 comprises 16 residues. Losses at the gene ends were 1 base for V and 5 bases for J; bases not matched to a gene: 9. The sequenced CDR3 bases are TGTGCCAGCAGCTTAAGGGGGCAGGGGGCGTTGGAGACC. This gives the protein CASSLRGQGALET. The whole CDR3 sequence reads CASSLRGQGALETQYF.

As to this clone: Read sequence stops 3 residues before the CDR3 end, and the germline J gene provides the missing end. The genes are TRBV2 and TRBJ1-2; TRBD1 agrees at 7 bases. The CDR3 is 13 residues long. CDR1 is SNHLY, CDR2 FYNNEI, per germline. The CDR3 sequence is CASREQGLGGYTF. CDR3 DNA (partial): TGTGCCAGCAGGGAACAGGGGTTGGGGGGC.

This clone was seen at least ten times. The sequenced fragment ends 3 residues before the CDR3 boundary, so the rest is inferred from the germline J gene. V usage is TRBV5-1 and J usage is TRBJ1-1, with 11 bases lining up with TRBD1. Per the germline V gene, CDR1 is SGHRS and CDR2 is YFSETQ. After removal of 4 bases from V and 7 bases from J, the junction contained 3 bases not matched to a gene. The CDR3 length is 13 residues. CDR3 protein: CASSQGTGGEAFF. The DNA read from the CDR3 is TGCGCCAGCAGCCAGGGGACAGGGGGTGAA. The variable domain in full, with the rest retrieved from reference TRBV5-1 and TRBJ1-1, is KAGVTQTPRYLIKTRGQQVTLSCSPISGHRSVSWYQQTPGQGLQFLFEYFSETQRNKGNFPGRFSGRQFSNSRSEMNVSTLELGDSALYLCASSQGTGGEAFFGQGTRLTVV.

Many counts were recorded for this clone. The read comes to an end 3 residues before the CDR3 does, leaving the germline J gene to fill in the end. The chain uses TRBV2 and TRBJ2-7; D might be TRBD2 (6 bases). Germline V gene sequence: CDR1 SNHLY, CDR2 FYNNEI. This CDR3 comprises 12 residues. Trimming removed 6 bases from V and 6 bases from J, with 12 bases in between. CDR3 DNA, as far as it was read: TGTGCCAGCAGGGAGACTAGTTCCGAG. It encodes CASRETSSE. In full, the CDR3 reads CASRETSSEQYF.

A few counts support this clone. The read is 3 residues too short to cover the CDR3 end, so that end is filled in from the germline J gene. The chain combines TRBV29-1 with TRBJ2-7; TRBD2 matches 10 bases. The germline V gene encodes CDR1 SQVTM and CDR2 ANQGSEA. This CDR3 is built from 15 residues. The trim removed 2 bases at V and 3 bases at J, leaving 7 bases unmatched. Partial CDR3 DNA: TGCAGCGTTGAATTTATGGCTAGCGGGAGCTACGAG. This codes for CSVEFMASGSYE. The whole CDR3 sequence reads CSVEFMASGSYEQYF.

This clone was counted between two and nine times. The read is 3 residues too short to cover the CDR3 end, so that end is filled in from the germline J gene. The chain links TRBV11-2 to TRBJ1-1, with D possibly being TRBD1 (6 bases). CDR1 and CDR2 (germline): SGHAT, FQNNGV. The CDR3 sequence is 15 residues long. With 1 base removed from V and 0 bases from J, the gap between germline ends came to 9 bases. The DNA read from the CDR3 is TGTGCCAGCAGCTTAGTCAGGGGAATGAACACTGAA. Its translation: CASSLVRGMNTE. The complete CDR3 protein is CASSLVRGMNTEAFF.